This is a list of T cell receptor beta chains from one sample in a study of CD8 T cells in ankylosing spondylitis. TCRdb re-called the 5' RACE reads through MiXCR, storing one row per CDR3 protein. The data contain roughly 260,000 distinct CDR3 sequences, 15% to 25% of them seen just once; the ten biggest clones take up 7.8%. Input material: blood, either unsorted or a sorted T cell fraction (not recorded which). The receptors stem from a male donor with ankylosing spondylitis or in good health (not recorded which). The CDR3 runs from the conserved cysteine through the conserved F or W.

V gene	J gene	CDR3 protein
TRBV3-1	TRBJ1-6	CASSGEAYNSPLHF
TRBV20-1	TRBJ1-4	CSARVGEKLFF
TRBV5-5	TRBJ1-4	CASSPFSGSNEKLFF
TRBV27	TRBJ2-5	CASSLISGAPQTQYF
TRBV7-9	TRBJ1-6	CASSPTRGALHF
TRBV5-1	TRBJ1-6	CASAAESSYNSPLHF
TRBV30	TRBJ1-2	CAWSVSGAWNGYTF
TRBV2	TRBJ2-2	CASSDVGNTGELFF
TRBV20-1	TRBJ2-1	CSARDWTSGNEQFF
TRBV12-3/TRBV12-4	TRBJ2-2	CASTPGRGRELFF
TRBV5-4	TRBJ2-5	CASSTKQGVQETQYF
TRBV6-1	TRBJ2-2	CASRGTGGPGELFF
TRBV20-1	TRBJ2-2	CSARETGNTGELFF
TRBV10-2	TRBJ2-2	CASSETSGFSSGELFF
TRBV6-6	TRBJ1-1	CASSYAPGTGGYGAFF
TRBV7-3	TRBJ2-1	CASSPTSSIPNEQFF
TRBV18	TRBJ2-3	CASSPPGTDTQYF